This TCR beta chain was observed in a study of blood T cell repertoires in COVID-19. This CDR3 has 13 amino acids. Trimming removed 6 bases from V and 5 bases from J, with 11 bases in between. Germline V gives CDR1 SGHTA, CDR2 FQGNSA. Recruited during active infection, patients (from Seattle) were subsequently followed longitudinally. The data were produced by immunoSEQ multiplex PCR, yet TCRdb's version contains in-frame clones alone and is incomplete. The sample contains about 170,000 clones, approximately 81% of which appear only once. This chain uses TRBV7-2 with TRBJ2-1, with D perhaps matching TRBD2 (6 bases). Input material: peripheral blood. The sequence derives from a woman in her 70s with COVID-19, enrolled during active disease. This CDR3 is CASRIGLNNEQFF. CDR3 bases: TGTGCCAGCAGAATCGGACTAAACAATGAGCAGTTCTTC.